The T cell receptor beta chain described here comes from a study of blood T cell repertoires in COVID-19. In the study overall: Samples of COVID-19 (acute and convalescent) were obtained from the United States, Italy and Spain.

CDR1 is SGHDT, CDR2 YYEEEE, per germline. With 4 bases clipped from V and 4 bases from J, the junction kept 8 bases outside the gene matches. The CDR3 has 16 amino acids. Only in-frame clones appear in the TCRdb table, and some are missing; sequencing was by immunoSEQ multiplex PCR. The sample gives more than 300,000 clones, roughly 90% of which show up once; about 18% is in the top ten. Participants were aged roughly 18 to 100 years from 24 US areas. Donors in Cohort 3 counted as recovered after two negative PCRs, clearance, or symptom resolution. The sequenced sample consisted of PBMCs or T cells enriched from blood (not recorded which). The TCR comes from a woman under 40 who had recovered from COVID-19. The chain is built from TRBV5-6 and TRBJ1-6; 7 bases are a match to TRBD1. In nucleotides, the CDR3 is TGTGCCAGCAGCATACACAGGGGATGGTATAATTCACCCCTCCACTTT. It specifies CASSIHRGWYNSPLHF.